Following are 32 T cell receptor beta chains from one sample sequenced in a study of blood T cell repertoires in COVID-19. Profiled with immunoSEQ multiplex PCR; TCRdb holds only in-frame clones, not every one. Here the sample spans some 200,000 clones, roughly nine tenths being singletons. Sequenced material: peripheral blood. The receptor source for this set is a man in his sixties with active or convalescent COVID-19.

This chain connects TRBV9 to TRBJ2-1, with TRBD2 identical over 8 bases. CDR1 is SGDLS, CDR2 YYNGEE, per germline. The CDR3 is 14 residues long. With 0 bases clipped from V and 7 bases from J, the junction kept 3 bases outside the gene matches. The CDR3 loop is CASSVGSGENEQFF. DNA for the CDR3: TGTGCCAGCAGCGTAGGTAGCGGGGAGAATGAGCAGTTCTTC.

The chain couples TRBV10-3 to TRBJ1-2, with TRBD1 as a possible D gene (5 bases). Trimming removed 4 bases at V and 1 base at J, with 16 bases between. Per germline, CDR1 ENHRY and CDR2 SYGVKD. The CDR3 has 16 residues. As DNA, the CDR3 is TGTGCCATCAGTGGGGTAGTGAAAGACAGTAACTATGGCTACACCTTC. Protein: CAISGVVKDSNYGYTF.

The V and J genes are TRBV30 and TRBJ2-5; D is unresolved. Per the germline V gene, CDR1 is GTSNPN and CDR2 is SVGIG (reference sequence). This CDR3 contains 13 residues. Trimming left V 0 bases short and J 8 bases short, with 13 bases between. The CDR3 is CAWSVGQAVTQYF. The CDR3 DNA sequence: TGTGCCTGGAGTGTGGGTCAGGCTGTAACCCAGTACTTC.

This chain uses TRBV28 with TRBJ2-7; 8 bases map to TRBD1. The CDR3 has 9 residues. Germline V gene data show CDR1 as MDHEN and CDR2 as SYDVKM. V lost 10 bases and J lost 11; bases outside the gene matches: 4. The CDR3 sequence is CAITGQEYF. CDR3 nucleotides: TGTGCCATTACGGGACAGGAGTACTTC.

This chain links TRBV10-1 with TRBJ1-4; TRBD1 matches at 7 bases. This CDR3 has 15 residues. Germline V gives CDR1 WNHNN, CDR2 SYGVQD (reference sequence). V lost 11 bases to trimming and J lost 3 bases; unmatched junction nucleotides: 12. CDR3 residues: CAGSEQGTANEKLFF. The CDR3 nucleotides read TGCGCCGGCTCCGAGCAGGGGACAGCTAATGAAAAACTGTTTTTT.

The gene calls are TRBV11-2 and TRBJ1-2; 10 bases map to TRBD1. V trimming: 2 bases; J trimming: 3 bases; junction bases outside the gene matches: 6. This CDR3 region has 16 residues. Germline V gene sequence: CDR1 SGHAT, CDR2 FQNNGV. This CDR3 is CASSLTPGQGYYGYTF. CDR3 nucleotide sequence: TGTGCCAGCAGCTTAACTCCGGGACAGGGGTACTATGGCTACACCTTC.

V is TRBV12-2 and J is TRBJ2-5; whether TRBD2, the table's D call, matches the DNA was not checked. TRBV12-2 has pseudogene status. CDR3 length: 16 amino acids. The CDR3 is CASRSREGPRQETQYF. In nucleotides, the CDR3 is TGTGCAAGTCGCTCACGGGAGGGACCTCGACAAGAGACCCAGTACTTC.

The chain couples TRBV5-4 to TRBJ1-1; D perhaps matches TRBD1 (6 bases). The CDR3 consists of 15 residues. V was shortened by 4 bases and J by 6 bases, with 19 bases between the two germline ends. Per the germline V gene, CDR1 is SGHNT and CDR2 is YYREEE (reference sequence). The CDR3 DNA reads TGTGCCAGCAGCACCTACGCGGGGGCGAATGCTGAAGCTTTCTTT. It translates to CASSTYAGANAEAFF.

The CDR3 bases are TGTGCCAGCAGCACTTGGACAGGGAAAAGCTCCTACGAGCAGTACTTC. Its translation is CASSTWTGKSSYEQYF. The chain couples TRBV11-2 to TRBJ2-7, with TRBD1 matching 8 bases. The CDR3 totals 16 residues. From germline, CDR1 is SGHAT and CDR2 FQNNGV. Trimming took 5 bases from V and 0 from J; bases not matched to a gene: 9.

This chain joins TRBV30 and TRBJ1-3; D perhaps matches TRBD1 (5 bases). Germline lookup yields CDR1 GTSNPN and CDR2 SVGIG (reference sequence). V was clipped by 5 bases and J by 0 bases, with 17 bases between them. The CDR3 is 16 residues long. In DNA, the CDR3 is TGTGCCTGGGGTACTGACAGCCTAGTCTCTGGAAACACCATATATTTT. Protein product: CAWGTDSLVSGNTIYF.

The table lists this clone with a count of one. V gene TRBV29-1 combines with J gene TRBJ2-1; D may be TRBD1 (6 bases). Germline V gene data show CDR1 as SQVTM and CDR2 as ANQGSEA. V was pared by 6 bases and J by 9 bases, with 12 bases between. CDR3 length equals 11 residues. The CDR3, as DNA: TGCAGCGTAGTAACAGGGCCTGAGCAGTTCTTC. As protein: CSVVTGPEQFF.

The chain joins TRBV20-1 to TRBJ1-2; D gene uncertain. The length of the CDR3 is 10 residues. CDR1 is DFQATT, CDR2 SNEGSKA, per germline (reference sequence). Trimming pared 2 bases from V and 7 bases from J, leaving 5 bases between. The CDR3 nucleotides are TGCAGTGCTAGACAATCTGGCTACACCTTC. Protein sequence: CSARQSGYTF.

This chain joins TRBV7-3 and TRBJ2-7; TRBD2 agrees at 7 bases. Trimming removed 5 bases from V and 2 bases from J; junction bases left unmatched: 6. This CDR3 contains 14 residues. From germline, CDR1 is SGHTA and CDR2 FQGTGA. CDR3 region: CASSPASGPYEQYF. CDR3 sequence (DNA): TGTGCCAGCAGCCCAGCTAGCGGTCCCTACGAGCAGTACTTC.

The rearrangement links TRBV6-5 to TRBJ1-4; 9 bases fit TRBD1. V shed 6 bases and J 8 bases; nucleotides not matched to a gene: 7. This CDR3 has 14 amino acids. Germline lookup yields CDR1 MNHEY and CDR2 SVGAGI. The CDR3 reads CASRKQGAGEKLFF. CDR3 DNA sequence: TGTGCCAGCAGGAAACAGGGGGCTGGGGAAAAACTGTTTTTT.

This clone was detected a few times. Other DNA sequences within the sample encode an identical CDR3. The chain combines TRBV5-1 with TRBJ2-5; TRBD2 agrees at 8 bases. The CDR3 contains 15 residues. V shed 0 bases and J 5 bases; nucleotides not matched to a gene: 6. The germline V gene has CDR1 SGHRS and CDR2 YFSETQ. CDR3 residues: CASSLALAGGETQYF. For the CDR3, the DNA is TGCGCCAGCAGCTTGGCCTTGGCGGGGGGCGAGACCCAGTACTTC.

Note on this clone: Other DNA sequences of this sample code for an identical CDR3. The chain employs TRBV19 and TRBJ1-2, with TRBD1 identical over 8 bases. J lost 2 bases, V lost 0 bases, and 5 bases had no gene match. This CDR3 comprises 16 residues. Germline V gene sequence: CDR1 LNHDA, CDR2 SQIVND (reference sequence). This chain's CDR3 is CASSIDGTGSNYGYTF. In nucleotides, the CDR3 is TGTGCCAGTAGTATAGATGGGACAGGATCAAACTATGGCTACACCTTC.

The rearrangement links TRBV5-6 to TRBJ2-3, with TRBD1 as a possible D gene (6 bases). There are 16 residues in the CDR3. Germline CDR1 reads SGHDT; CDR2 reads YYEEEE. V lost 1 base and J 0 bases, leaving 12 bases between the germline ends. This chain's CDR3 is CASSLTAGVSTDTQYF. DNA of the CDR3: TGTGCCAGCAGCTTGACTGCAGGGGTCAGCACAGATACGCAGTATTTT.

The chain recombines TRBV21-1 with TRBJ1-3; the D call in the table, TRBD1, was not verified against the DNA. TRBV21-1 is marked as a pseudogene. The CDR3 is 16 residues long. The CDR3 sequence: CASSSLGQCSGNTIYF. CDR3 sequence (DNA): TGTGCCAGCAGCAGTTTGGGGCAGTGCTCTGGAAACACCATATATTTT.

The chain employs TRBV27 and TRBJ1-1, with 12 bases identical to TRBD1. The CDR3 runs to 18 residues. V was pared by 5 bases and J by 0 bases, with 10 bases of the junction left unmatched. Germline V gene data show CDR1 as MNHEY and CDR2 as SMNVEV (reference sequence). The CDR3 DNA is TGTGCCAGCAGTACGTCCGGGACAGGGGGCTCATTGAACACTGAAGCTTTCTTT. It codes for CASSTSGTGGSLNTEAFF.

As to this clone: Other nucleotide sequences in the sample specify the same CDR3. In DNA form, the CDR3 reads TGTGCCAGTAGCTCAGGTTCCGGGGCCAACGTCCTGACTTTC. This sequence encodes CASSSGSGANVLTF. The V call is TRBV19, the J call TRBJ2-6, with no clear D. Per the germline V gene, CDR1 is LNHDA and CDR2 is SQIVND (reference sequence). V was shortened by 6 bases and J by 4 bases, with 10 bases between the two germline ends. CDR3 size: 14 residues.

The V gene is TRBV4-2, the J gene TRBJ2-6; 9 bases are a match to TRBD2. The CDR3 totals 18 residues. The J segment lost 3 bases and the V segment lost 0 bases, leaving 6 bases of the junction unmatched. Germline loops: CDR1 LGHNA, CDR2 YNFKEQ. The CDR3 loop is CASSQEELAGGGANVLTF. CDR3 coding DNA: TGTGCCAGCAGCCAAGAGGAACTAGCGGGTGGTGGGGCCAACGTCCTGACTTTC.

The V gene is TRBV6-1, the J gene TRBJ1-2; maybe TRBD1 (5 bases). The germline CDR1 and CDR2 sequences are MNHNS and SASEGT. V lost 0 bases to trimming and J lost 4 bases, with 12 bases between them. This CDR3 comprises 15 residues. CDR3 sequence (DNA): TGTGCCAGCAGTGAAGCGGTAGGGGCTATCTATGGCTACACCTTC. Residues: CASSEAVGAIYGYTF.

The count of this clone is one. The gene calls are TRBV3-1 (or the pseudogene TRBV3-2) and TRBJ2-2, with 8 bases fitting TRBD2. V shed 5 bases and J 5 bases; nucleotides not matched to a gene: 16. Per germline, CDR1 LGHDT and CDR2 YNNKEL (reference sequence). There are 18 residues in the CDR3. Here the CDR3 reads CASSSRPRGGPSTGELFF. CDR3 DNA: TGTGCCAGCAGCTCACGGCCCCGGGGGGGCCCGAGTACCGGGGAGCTGTTTTTT.

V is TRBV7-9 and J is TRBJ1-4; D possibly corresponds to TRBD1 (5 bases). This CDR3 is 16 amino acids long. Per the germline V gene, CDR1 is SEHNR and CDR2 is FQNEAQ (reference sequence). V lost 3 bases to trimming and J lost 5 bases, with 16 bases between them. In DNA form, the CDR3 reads TGTGCCAGCAGCTTCGGGGGACTGGTTCAGAATGAAAAACTGTTTTTT. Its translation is CASSFGGLVQNEKLFF.

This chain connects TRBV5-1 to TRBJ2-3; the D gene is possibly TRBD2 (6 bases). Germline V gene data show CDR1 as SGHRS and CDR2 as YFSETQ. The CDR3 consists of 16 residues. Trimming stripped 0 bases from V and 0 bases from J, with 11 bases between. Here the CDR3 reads CASSLGASDSTDTQYF. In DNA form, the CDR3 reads TGCGCCAGCAGCTTGGGCGCTAGCGATAGCACAGATACGCAGTATTTT.

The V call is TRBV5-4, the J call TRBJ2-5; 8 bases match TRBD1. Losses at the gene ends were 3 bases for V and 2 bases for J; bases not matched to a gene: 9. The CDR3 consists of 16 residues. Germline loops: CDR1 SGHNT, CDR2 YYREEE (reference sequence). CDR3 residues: CASSSYQTGGQETQYF. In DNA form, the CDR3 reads TGTGCCAGCAGCTCCTACCAAACAGGGGGACAAGAGACCCAGTACTTC. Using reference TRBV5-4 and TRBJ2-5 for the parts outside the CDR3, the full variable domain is ETGVTQSPTHLIKTRGQQVTLRCSSQSGHNTVSWYQQALGQGPQFIFQYYREEENGRGNFPPRFSGLQFPNYSSELNVNALELDDSALYLCASSSYQTGGQETQYFGPGTRLLVL.

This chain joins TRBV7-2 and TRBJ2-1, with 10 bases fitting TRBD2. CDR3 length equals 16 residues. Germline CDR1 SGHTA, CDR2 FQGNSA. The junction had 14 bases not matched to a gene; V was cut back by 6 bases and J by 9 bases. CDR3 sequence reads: CASSYTSGASKSEQFF. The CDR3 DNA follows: TGTGCCAGCAGTTATACTAGCGGGGCTTCTAAGAGTGAGCAGTTCTTC.

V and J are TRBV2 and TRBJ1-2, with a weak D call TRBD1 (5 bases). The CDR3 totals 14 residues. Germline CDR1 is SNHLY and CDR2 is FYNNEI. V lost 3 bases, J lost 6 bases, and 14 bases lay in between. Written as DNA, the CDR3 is TGTGCCAGCAGTGAGGGGGGGAGGGTAAATGGCTACACCTTC. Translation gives CASSEGGRVNGYTF.

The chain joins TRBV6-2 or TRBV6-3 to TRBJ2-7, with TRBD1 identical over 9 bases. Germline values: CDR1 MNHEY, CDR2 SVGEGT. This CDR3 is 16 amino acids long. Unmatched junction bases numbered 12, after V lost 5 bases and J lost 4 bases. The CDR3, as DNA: TGTGCCAGCAGTCAAACCCCCGGGACAGGGCAATACGAGCAGTACTTC. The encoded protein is CASSQTPGTGQYEQYF.

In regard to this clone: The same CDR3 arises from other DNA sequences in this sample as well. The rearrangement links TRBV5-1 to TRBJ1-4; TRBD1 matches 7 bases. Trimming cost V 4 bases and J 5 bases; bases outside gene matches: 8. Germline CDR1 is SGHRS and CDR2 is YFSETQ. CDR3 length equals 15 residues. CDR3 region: CASSPEGQLNEKLFF. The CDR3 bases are TGCGCCAGCAGCCCTGAGGGACAGCTAAATGAAAAACTGTTTTTT.

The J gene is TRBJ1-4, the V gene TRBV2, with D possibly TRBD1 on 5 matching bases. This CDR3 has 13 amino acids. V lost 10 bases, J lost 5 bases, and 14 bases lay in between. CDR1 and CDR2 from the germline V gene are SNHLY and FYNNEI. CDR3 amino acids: CATQQGLNEKLFF. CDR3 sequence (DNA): TGTGCCACCCAGCAGGGTCTGAATGAAAAACTGTTTTTT.

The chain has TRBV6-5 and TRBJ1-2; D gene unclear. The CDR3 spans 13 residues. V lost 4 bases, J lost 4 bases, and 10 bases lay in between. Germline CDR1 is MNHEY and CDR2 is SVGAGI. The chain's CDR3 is CASSLQYGYGYTF. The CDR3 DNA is TGTGCCAGCAGTTTACAGTACGGCTATGGCTACACCTTC.